This TCR beta chain derives from a study of T cells in Graves' hyperthyroidism and ophthalmopathy. Amplification of TCR beta CDR3 regions used RNA as the template. Primed by the HTBI set, a first-round RT-PCR was run on the TCR CDR3. TCRdb recomputed calls from the multiplex PCR reads with MiXCR, one row per CDR3 protein. The sample lists about 290,000 distinct CDR3 sequences; roughly 19% were seen once. This clonotype has ten or more counts. The antigen is unknown. Germline V gene data show CDR1 as DFQATT and CDR2 as SNEGSKA (reference sequence). With 7 bases removed from V and 2 bases from J, the gap between germline ends came to 14 bases. The CDR3 contains 13 residues. Together with thyroid ultrasound, orbital computed tomography, serum thyroxine and TRAb, clinical symptoms were used for diagnoses. General study results and limits: Researchers found most expanded thyroid clonotypes above 0.001 in blood as well.

The V and J genes are TRBV20-1 and TRBJ2-5; tentative D call: TRBD2 (5 bases). The clonotype originates from a man aged 50 to 59 with Graves' ophthalmopathy. Sequencing was done on a sample of blood. CDR3 nucleotide sequence: TGCAGTGTGGCGGCGGGCTCACAAGAGACCCAGTACTTC. It translates to CSVAAGSQETQYF.